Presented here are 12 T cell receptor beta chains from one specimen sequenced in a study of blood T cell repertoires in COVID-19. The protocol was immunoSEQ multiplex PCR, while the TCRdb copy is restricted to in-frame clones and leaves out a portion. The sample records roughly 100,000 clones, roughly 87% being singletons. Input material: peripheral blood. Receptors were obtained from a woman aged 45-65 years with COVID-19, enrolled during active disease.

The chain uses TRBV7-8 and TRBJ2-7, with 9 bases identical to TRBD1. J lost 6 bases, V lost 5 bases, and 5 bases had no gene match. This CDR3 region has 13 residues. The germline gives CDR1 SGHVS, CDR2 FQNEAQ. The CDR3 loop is CASSGTGILEQYF. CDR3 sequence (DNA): TGTGCCAGCAGCGGGACAGGGATCCTCGAGCAGTACTTC.

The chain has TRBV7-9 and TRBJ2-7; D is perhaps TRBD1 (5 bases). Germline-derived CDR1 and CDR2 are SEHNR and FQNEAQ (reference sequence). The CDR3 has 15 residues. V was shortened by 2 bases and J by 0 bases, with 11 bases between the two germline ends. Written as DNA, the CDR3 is TGTGCCAGCAGCTTAAGGGGTGGACACTCCTACGAGCAGTACTTC. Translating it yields CASSLRGGHSYEQYF.

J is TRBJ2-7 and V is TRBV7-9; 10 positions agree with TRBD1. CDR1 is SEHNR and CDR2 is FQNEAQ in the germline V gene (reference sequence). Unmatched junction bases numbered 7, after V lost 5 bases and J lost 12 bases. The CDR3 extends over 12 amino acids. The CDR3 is CASSADRGQVYF. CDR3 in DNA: TGTGCCAGCAGCGCAGACAGGGGGCAAGTGTACTTC.

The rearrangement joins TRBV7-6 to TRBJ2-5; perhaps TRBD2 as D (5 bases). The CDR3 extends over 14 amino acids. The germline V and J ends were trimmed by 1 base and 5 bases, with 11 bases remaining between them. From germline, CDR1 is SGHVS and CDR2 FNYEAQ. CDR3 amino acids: CASSLVPRTETQYF. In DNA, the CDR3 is TGTGCCAGCAGCTTAGTACCCAGGACTGAGACCCAGTACTTC.

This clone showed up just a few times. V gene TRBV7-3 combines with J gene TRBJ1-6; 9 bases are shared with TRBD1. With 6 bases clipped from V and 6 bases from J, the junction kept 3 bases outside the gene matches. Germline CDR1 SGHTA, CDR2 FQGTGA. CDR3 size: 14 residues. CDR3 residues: CASSSTGGNSPLHF. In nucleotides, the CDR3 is TGTGCCAGCAGTTCGACAGGGGGTAATTCACCCCTCCACTTT.

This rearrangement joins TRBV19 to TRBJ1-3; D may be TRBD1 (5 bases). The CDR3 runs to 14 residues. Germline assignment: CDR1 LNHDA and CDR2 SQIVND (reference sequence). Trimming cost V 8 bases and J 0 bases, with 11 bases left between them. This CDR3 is CASSGALSGNTIYF. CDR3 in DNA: TGTGCCAGTTCTGGGGCCCTCTCTGGAAACACCATATATTTT. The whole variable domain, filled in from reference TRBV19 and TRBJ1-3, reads DGGITQSPKYLFRKEGQNVTLSCEQNLNHDAMYWYRQDPGQGLRLIYYSQIVNDFQKGDIAEGYSVSREKKESFPLTVTSAQKNPTAFYLCASSGALSGNTIYFGEGSWLTVV.

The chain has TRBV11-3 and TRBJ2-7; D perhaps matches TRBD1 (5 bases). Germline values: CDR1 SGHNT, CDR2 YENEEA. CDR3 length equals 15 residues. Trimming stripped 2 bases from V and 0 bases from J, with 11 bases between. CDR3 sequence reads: CASSLFQGYSYEQYF. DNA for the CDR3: TGTGCCAGCAGCTTATTCCAGGGATACTCCTACGAGCAGTACTTC.

The CDR3 region is CASSPGLYYEQYF. CDR3 bases: TGTGCCAGCAGTCCCGGACTTTACTACGAGCAGTACTTC. The chain couples TRBV27 to TRBJ2-7; maybe TRBD2 (5 bases). V dropped 5 bases and J dropped 3 bases, with 11 bases sitting between them. This CDR3 is 13 amino acids long. Germline V gives CDR1 MNHEY, CDR2 SMNVEV (reference sequence).

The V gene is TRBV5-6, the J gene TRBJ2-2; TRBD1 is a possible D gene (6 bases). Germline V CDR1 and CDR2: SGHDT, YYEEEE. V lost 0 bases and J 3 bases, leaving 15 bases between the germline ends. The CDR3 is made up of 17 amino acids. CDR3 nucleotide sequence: TGTGCCAGCAGCTTGGAATTGGGGACACTACACACCGGGGAGCTGTTTTTT. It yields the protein CASSLELGTLHTGELFF.

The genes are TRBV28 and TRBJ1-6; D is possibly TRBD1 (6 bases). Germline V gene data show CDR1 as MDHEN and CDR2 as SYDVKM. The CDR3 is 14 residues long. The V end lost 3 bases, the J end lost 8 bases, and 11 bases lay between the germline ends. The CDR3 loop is CASSLGGGHSPLHF. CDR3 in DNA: TGTGCCAGCAGTTTGGGAGGGGGTCATTCACCCCTCCACTTT.

CDR3 nucleotides: TGTGCCATCTCTAAAGGGGGACTAAACTACGAGCAGTACTTC. Translation: CAISKGGLNYEQYF. The V gene is TRBV10-3, the J gene TRBJ2-7, with D tentatively TRBD2 (7 bases). V lost 8 bases and J 3 bases, leaving 17 bases between the germline ends. There are 14 residues in the CDR3. The V gene's germline CDR1 is ENHRY and CDR2 SYGVKD.

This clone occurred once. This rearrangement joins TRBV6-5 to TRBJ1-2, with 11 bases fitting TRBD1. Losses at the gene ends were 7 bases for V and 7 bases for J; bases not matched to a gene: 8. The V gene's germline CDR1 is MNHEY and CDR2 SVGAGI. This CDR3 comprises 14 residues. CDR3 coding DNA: TGTGCCAGCAACCTAGGACAGGGGGCGAGTGGCTACACCTTC. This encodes CASNLGQGASGYTF.